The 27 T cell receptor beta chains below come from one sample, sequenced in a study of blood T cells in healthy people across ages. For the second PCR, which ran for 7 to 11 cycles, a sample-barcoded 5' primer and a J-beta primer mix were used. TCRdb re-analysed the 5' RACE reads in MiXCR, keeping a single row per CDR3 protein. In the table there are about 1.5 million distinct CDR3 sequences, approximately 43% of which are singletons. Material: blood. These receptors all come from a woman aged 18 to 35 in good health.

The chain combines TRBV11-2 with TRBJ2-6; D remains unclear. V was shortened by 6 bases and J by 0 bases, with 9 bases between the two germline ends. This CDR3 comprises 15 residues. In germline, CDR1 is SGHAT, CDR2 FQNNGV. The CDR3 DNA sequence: TGTGCCAGCAGAACCTTCAGCTCTGGGGCCAACGTCCTGACTTTC. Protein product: CASRTFSSGANVLTF.

In nucleotides, the CDR3 is TGCAGCGCCAAACCTACGGCCTACGAGCAGTACTTC. Its translation: CSAKPTAYEQYF. V usage is TRBV29-1 and J usage is TRBJ2-7; D is unresolved. The CDR3 is made up of 12 amino acids. Trimming removed 7 bases at V and 2 bases at J, with 12 bases between. The germline V gene has CDR1 SQVTM and CDR2 ANQGSEA.

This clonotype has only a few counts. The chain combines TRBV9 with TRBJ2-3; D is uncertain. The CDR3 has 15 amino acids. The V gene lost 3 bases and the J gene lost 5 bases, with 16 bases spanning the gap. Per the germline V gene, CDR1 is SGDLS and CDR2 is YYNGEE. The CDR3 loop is CASSAYWNRLDTQYF. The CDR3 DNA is TGTGCCAGCAGCGCCTATTGGAACCGACTAGATACGCAGTATTTT. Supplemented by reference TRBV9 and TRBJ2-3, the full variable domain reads DSGVTQTPKHLITATGQRVTLRCSPRSGDLSVYWYQQSLDQGLQFLIQYYNGEERAKGNILERFSAQQFPDLHSELNLSSLELGDSALYFCASSAYWNRLDTQYFGPGTRLTVL.

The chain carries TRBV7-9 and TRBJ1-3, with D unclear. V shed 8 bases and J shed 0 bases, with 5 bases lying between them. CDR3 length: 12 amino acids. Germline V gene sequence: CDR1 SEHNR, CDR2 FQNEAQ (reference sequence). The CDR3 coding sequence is TGTGCCAGCCCCAACTCTGGAAACACCATATATTTT. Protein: CASPNSGNTIYF. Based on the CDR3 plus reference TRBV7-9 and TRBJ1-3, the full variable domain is DTGVSQNPRHKITKRGQNVTFRCDPISEHNRLYWYRQTLGQGPEFLTYFQNEAQLEKSRLLSDRFSAERPKGSFSTLEIQRTEQGDSAMYLCASPNSGNTIYFGEGSWLTVV.

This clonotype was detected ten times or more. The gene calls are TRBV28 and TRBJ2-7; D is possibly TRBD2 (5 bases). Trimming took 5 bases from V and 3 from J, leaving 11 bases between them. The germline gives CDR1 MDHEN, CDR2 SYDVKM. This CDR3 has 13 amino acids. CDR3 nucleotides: TGTGCCAGCAGTGTAGGACTCCACTACGAGCAGTACTTC. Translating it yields CASSVGLHYEQYF.

CDR3 DNA sequence: TGCGCCAGCAGCCCTATCTGGGAGGGGACAGGGTTGAATGGCTACACCTTC. Translation gives CASSPIWEGTGLNGYTF. This chain joins TRBV4-1 and TRBJ1-2; 9 bases map to TRBD1. CDR1 and CDR2 from the germline V gene are MGHRA and YSYEKL. The V and J ends lost 4 bases and 6 bases, in that order; junction bases with no gene match: 15. The CDR3 runs to 17 residues.

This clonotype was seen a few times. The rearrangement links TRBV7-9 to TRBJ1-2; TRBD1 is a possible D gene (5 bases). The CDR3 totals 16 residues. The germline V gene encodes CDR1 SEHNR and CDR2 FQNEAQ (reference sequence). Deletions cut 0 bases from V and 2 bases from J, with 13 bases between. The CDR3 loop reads CASSLAAGQANYGYTF. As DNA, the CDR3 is TGTGCCAGCAGCTTAGCAGCAGGGCAGGCAAACTATGGCTACACCTTC. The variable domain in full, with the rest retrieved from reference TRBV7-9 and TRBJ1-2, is DTGVSQNPRHKITKRGQNVTFRCDPISEHNRLYWYRQTLGQGPEFLTYFQNEAQLEKSRLLSDRFSAERPKGSFSTLEIQRTEQGDSAMYLCASSLAAGQANYGYTFGSGTRLTVV.

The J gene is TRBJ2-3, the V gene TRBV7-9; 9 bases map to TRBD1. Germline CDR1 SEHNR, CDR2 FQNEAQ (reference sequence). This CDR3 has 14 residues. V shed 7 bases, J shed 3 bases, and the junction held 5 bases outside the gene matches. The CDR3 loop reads CASTRTGVTDTQYF. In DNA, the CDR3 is TGTGCCAGCACCCGGACAGGGGTAACAGATACGCAGTATTTT.

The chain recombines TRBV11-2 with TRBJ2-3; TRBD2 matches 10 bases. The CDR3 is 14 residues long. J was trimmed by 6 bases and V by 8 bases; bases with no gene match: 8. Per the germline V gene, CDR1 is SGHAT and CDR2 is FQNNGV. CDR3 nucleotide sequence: TGTGCCAGCCGGCCTAGCGGGAGCAAGGATACGCAGTATTTT. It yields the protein CASRPSGSKDTQYF.

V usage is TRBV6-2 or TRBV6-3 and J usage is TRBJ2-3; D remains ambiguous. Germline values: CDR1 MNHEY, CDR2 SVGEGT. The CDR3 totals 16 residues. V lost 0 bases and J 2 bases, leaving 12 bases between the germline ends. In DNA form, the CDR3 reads TGTGCCAGCAGTTACTCGAGTTGGAGTTCCACAGATACGCAGTATTTT. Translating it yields CASSYSSWSSTDTQYF.

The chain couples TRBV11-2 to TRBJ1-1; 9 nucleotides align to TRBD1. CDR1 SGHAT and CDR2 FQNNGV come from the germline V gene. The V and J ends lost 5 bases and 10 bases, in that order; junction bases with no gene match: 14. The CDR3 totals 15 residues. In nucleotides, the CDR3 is TGTGCCAGCAGCGGGGGACAGGGAGTTACACAGGGAGCTTTCTTT. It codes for CASSGGQGVTQGAFF.

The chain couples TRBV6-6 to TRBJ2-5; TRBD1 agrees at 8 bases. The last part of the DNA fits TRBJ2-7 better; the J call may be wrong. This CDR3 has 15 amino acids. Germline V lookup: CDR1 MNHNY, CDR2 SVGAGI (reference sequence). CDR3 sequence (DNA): TGTGCCAGCAGGCGACCCGGGACAGGAGTTCGCGAGCAGTACTTC. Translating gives CASRRPGTGVREQYF.

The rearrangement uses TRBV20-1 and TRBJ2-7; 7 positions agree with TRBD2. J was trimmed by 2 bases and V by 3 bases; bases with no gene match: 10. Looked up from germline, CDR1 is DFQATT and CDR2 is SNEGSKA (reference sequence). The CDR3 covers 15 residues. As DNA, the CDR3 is TGCAGTGCTAGGCGGGCGGCGGGAGATCCCTACGAGCAGTACTTC. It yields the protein CSARRAAGDPYEQYF.

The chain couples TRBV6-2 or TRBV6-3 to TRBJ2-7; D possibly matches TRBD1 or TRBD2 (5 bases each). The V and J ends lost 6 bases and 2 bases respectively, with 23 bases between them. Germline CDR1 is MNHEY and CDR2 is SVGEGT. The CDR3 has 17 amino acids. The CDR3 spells CASSLGPTASLTYEQYF. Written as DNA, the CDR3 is TGTGCCAGCAGCCTGGGACCGACGGCTTCTCTTACCTACGAGCAGTACTTC.

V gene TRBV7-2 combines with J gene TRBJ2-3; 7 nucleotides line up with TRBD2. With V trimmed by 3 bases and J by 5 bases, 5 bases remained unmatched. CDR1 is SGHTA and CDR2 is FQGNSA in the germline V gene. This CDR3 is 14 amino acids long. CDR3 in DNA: TGTGCCAGCAGCTTCATGGGGAGGGAAGATACGCAGTATTTT. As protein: CASSFMGREDTQYF.

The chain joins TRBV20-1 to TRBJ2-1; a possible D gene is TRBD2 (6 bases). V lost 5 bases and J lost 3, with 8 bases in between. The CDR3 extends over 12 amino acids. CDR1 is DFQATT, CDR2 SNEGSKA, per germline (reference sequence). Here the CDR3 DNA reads TGCAGTGCTTGGACTAACTACAATGAGCAGTTCTTC. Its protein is CSAWTNYNEQFF.

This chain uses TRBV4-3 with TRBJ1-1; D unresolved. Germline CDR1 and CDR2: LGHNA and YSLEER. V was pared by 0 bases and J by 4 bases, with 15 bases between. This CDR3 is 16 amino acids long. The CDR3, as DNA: TGCGCCAGCAGCCAAGATCCCGGGCCCCCGAGCACTGAAGCTTTCTTT. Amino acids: CASSQDPGPPSTEAFF.

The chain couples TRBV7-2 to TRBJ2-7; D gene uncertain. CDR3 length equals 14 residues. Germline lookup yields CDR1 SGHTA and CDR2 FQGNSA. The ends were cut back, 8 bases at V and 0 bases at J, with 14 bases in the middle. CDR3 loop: CASLRIRNSYEQYF. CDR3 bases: TGTGCCAGCCTCCGGATCCGCAACTCCTACGAGCAGTACTTC.

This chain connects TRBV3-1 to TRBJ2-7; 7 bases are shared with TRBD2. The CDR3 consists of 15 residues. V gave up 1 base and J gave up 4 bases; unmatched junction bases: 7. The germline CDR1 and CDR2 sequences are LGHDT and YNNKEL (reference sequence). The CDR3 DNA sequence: TGTGCCAGCAGCCAAGTGGGCGGGGGAGCGTACGAGCAGTACTTC. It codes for CASSQVGGGAYEQYF.

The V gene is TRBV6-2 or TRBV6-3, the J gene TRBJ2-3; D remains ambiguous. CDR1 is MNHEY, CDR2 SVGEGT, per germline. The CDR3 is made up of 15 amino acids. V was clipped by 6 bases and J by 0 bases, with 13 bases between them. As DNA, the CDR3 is TGTGCCAGCAGGGCCCACACCACTAGCACAGATACGCAGTATTTT. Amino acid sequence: CASRAHTTSTDTQYF.

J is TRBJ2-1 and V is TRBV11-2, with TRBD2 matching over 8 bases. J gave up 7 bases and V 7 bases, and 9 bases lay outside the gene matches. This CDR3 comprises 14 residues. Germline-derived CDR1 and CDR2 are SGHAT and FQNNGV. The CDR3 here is CASTNVAGLNEQFF. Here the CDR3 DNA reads TGTGCCAGCACCAACGTAGCGGGGTTAAATGAGCAGTTCTTC. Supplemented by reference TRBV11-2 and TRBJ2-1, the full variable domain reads EAGVAQSPRYKIIEKRQSVAFWCNPISGHATLYWYQQILGQGPKLLIQFQNNGVVDDSQLPKDRFSAERLKGVDSTLKIQPAKLEDSAVYLCASTNVAGLNEQFFGPGTRLTVL.

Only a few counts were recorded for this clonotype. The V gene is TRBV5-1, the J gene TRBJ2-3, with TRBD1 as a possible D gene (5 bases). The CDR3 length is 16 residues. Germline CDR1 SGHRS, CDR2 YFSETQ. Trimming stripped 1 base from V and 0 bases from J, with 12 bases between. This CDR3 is CASSLSAGSSTDTQYF. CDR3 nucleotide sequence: TGCGCCAGCAGCTTGAGCGCAGGGTCTAGCACAGATACGCAGTATTTT.

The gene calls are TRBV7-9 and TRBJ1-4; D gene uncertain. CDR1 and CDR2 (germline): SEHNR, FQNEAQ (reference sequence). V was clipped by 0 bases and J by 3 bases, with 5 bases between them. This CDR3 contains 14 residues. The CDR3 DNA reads TGTGCCAGCAGCTTAGCCTCGGCTAATGAAAAACTGTTTTTT. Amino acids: CASSLASANEKLFF.

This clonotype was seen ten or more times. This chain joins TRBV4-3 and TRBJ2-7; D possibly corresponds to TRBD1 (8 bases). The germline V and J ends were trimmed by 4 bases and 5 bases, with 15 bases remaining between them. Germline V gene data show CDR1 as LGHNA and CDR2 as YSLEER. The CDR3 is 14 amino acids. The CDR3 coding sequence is TGCGCCAGCAGCCTTTGGACAGGGAGGGACGAGCAGTACTTC. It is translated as CASSLWTGRDEQYF.

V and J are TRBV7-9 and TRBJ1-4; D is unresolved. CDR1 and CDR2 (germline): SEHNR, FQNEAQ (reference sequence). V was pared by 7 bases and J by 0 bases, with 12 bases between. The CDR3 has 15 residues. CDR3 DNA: TGTGCCAGCACCCCGGAGATGACAACTAATGAAAAACTGTTTTTT. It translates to CASTPEMTTNEKLFF.

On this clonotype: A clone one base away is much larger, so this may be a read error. CDR3 nucleotide sequence: TGTGTCAGCAGTGATTCGACAGGGCACAATGAGCAGTTCTTC. Protein sequence: CVSSDSTGHNEQFF. The chain is built from TRBV25-1 and TRBJ2-1; 7 bases align to TRBD1. The CDR3 is 14 residues long. Germline lookup yields CDR1 MGHDK and CDR2 SYGVNS.

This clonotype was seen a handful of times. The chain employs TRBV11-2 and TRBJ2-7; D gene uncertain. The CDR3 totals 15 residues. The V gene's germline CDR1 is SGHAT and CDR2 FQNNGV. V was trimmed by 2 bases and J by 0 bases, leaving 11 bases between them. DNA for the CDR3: TGTGCCAGCAGCTTAAGGCTTCTCAGCTCCTACGAGCAGTACTTC. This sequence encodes CASSLRLLSSYEQYF.